This T cell receptor beta chain was retrieved from a study of blood T cells in healthy people across ages. The CDR3 loop spans 12 amino acids. V shed 8 bases and J shed 7 bases, with 14 bases lying between them. The V gene's germline CDR1 is MNHNS and CDR2 SASEGT. A second PCR, run for about 6 to 11 cycles, used a sample-barcoded 5' primer plus a J-beta primer mix. TCRdb itself ran the 5' RACE reads through MiXCR, one entry per CDR3 protein. This table holds roughly 800,000 distinct CDR3 sequences, 58% found once. The V gene is TRBV6-1, the J gene TRBJ2-5; the D gene is possibly TRBD2 (5 bases). The clonotype originates from a man under 40 in good health. Sequenced: blood. CDR3 protein: CASLDGVVTQYF. DNA for the CDR3: TGTGCCAGCCTCGACGGGGTGGTGACCCAGTACTTC.